Below, 9 T cell receptor beta chains from the same sample are listed, as sequenced in a study of B cell selection in AIRE deficiency. Some clones are missing from TCRdb's copy, which holds only in-frame ones; the method was immunoSEQ multiplex PCR. In the table there are 25,000 or so clones, roughly 97% of which are singletons. The sorted conventional CD4 T cells were gated as CD4+CD127+. Sequencing was carried out using conventional CD4+ T cells sorted from PBMCs. Source of these receptors: a human donor with AIRE deficiency.

V and J are TRBV7-3 and TRBJ2-2; 14 bases fit TRBD2. V shed 5 bases and J 6 bases; nucleotides not matched to a gene: 14. The CDR3 totals 19 residues. Germline-derived CDR1 and CDR2 are SGHTA and FQGTGA. The CDR3 here is CASSQLPGTSGSFSGELFF. CDR3 DNA sequence: TGTGCCAGCAGCCAACTCCCCGGGACTAGCGGGAGTTTTTCCGGGGAGCTGTTTTTT.

V gene TRBV5-1 combines with J gene TRBJ2-7; D not certain. This CDR3 has 13 residues. Trimming shortened V by 2 bases and J by 1 base, and 7 bases separated the two germline ends. Germline values: CDR1 SGHRS, CDR2 YFSETQ. The CDR3 reads CASSFSVSYEQYF. As DNA, the CDR3 is TGCGCCAGCAGCTTCAGCGTTTCCTACGAGCAGTACTTC.

The chain joins TRBV18 to TRBJ2-6, with D perhaps given as TRBD1 or TRBD2 (5 bases each). This CDR3 region has 20 residues. From germline, CDR1 is KGHSH and CDR2 LQKENI. Trimming removed 4 bases from V and 2 bases from J, with 24 bases in between. The CDR3 region has the DNA TGTGCCAGCTCACGAGACCACCTCGGGGTTGGGGGTGCTGGGGCCAACGTCCTGACTTTC. Translating gives CASSRDHLGVGGAGANVLTF.

The chain recombines TRBV19 with TRBJ2-7; possibly TRBD1 for D (5 bases). With 3 bases removed from V and 6 bases from J, the gap between germline ends came to 15 bases. CDR3 length: 14 amino acids. Germline values: CDR1 LNHDA, CDR2 SQIVND (reference sequence). CDR3 in DNA: TGTGCCAGTAGTATGGGGCAGAAACGGGCCGAGCAGTACTTC. Its translation is CASSMGQKRAEQYF.

This clone occurred once. The chain links TRBV7-2 to TRBJ2-7; D unclear. The CDR3 totals 15 residues. Germline V gene data show CDR1 as SGHTA and CDR2 as FQGNSA. V lost 2 bases to trimming and J lost 2 bases, with 13 bases between them. The CDR3 DNA sequence: TGTGCCAGCAGCTTACAAGGGTCCCTCCCCTACGAGCAGTACTTC. Its translation is CASSLQGSLPYEQYF.

V usage is TRBV2 and J usage is TRBJ2-2; TRBD2 matches 7 bases. Germline CDR1 reads SNHLY; CDR2 reads FYNNEI. The CDR3 contains 15 residues. Trimming removed 8 bases from V and 4 bases from J; junction bases left unmatched: 10. DNA of the CDR3: TGTGCCAGCGTTATGACGGGAGGTTTCACCGGGGAGCTGTTTTTT. Its translation is CASVMTGGFTGELFF.

The chain has TRBV19 and TRBJ1-1; tentatively, D is TRBD1 (5 bases). The V and J ends lost 5 bases and 0 bases respectively, with 22 bases between them. Germline CDR1 is LNHDA and CDR2 is SQIVND (reference sequence). This CDR3 is built from 18 residues. The CDR3 bases are TGTGCCAGTAGTCCAAATGCAGGGATCCGAAGTTTGAACACTGAAGCTTTCTTT. Encoded protein: CASSPNAGIRSLNTEAFF.

The V and J genes are TRBV2 and TRBJ2-3; maybe TRBD2 (5 bases). CDR3 length equals 16 residues. The V and J ends lost 8 bases and 2 bases respectively, with 20 bases between them. Per the germline V gene, CDR1 is SNHLY and CDR2 is FYNNEI. CDR3 bases: TGTGCCAGCCCCGAAAAGGAGGCGGGTCACACAGATACGCAGTATTTT. Translation: CASPEKEAGHTDTQYF.

This sequence joins TRBV7-4 and TRBJ2-7; perhaps TRBD2 as D (7 bases). Per the germline V gene, CDR1 is SGHVT and CDR2 is SQSDAQ. V shed 3 bases and J shed 2 bases, with 11 bases lying between them. The CDR3 contains 14 residues. DNA for the CDR3: TGTGCCAGCAGCTTGGGGCGGGGGCCCTACGAGCAGTACTTC. As protein: CASSLGRGPYEQYF.